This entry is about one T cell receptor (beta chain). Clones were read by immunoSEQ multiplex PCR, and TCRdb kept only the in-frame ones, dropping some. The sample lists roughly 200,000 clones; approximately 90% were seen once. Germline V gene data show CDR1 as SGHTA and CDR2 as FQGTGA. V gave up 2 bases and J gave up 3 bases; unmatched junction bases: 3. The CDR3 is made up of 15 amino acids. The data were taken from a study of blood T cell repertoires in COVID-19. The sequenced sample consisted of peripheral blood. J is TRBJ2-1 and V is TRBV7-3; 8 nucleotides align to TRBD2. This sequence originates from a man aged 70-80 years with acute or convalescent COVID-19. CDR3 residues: CASSLALADYNEQFF. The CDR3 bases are TGTGCCAGCAGCTTAGCACTAGCGGACTACAATGAGCAGTTCTTC.